This record covers a single T cell receptor beta chain. Profiled with immunoSEQ multiplex PCR; TCRdb holds only in-frame clones, not every one. The sample includes over 100,000 clones, more than 80% seen only once; the top ten take under 30%. The CDR3 extends over 16 amino acids. Trimming took off 2 bases at V and 0 bases at J, with 12 bases between the two ends. CDR1 is SGHDT and CDR2 is YYEEEE in the germline V gene. The sample originates from a study of blood T cell repertoires in COVID-19. In the study overall: Samples taken during acute and convalescent COVID-19 were collected in the United States, Italy and Spain.

Sequencing was performed on peripheral blood. The TCR sequence derives from a man between 60 and 75 years old with acute or convalescent COVID-19. The V call is TRBV5-6, the J call TRBJ1-3; no clear D gene. Here the CDR3 DNA reads TGTGCCAGCAGCTTCAGAGGGCGGCACTCTGGAAACACCATATATTTT. This encodes CASSFRGRHSGNTIYF.